This T cell receptor (beta chain) was recorded in a study of human T cells and chemical hapten exposure. Study findings and constraints: Controls had significantly fewer large CDR3 similarity clusters than were formed by expanded TCRs.

Specified time point: patch test 3, about 24 weeks after DPC sensitization. Treatment: therapeutic diphenylcyclopropenone sensitization with weekly scalp DPC. TCRdb re-derived calls from the RACE reads in MiXCR, one entry per CDR3 protein. In the table there are around 200,000 distinct CDR3 sequences, around 25% of which are singletons. Trimming at V came to 2 bases and at J to 5 bases, leaving 4 bases not matched to a gene. The CDR3 sequence is 15 residues long. This clonotype was seen more than once but under ten times. Antigen unknown. The TCR sequence derives from a woman in her forties with alopecia areata. Some clones in this sample may be carry-over from other donors' samples. The chain joins TRBV12-3 or TRBV12-4 to TRBJ2-3, with 10 bases matching TRBD2. Sequenced here: whole blood, sampled in connection with sensitization to the hapten diphenylcyclopropenone (DPC). For the CDR3, the DNA is TGTGCCAGCAGTTTAAGTAGCGGGAGGCTAGATACGCAGTATTTT. Residues: CASSLSSGRLDTQYF.